Below are 18 T cell receptor beta chains sequenced from a single sample in a study of beta chain features in type 1 diabetes. The authors reverse transcribed all of the isolated RNA, so sequencing captured expressed TCRB transcripts. The protocol was immunoSEQ multiplex PCR, while the TCRdb copy is restricted to in-frame clones and leaves out a portion. The table has hundreds of thousands of clones, 15% seen once. For these TCRs, the target antigens are not known. General observations from the study: In all four CD4+ subsets, TCRB CDR3 length was significantly, moderately reduced in type 1 diabetes.

The sequenced sample consisted of naive CD4+ T cells from blood. The receptors were gathered from a man aged 18-30 years with type 1 diabetes.

The chain carries TRBV30 and TRBJ1-1, with a weak D call TRBD1 (6 bases). Trimming shortened V by 2 bases and J by 7 bases, and 11 bases separated the two germline ends. This CDR3 contains 12 residues. Germline CDR1 GTSNPN, CDR2 SVGIG (reference sequence). DNA of the CDR3: TGTGCCTGGAGTCCGGGACATGTTGAAGCTTTCTTT. Amino acid sequence: CAWSPGHVEAFF. The full variable domain, completed using reference TRBV30 and TRBJ1-1, is SQTIHQWPATLVQPVGSPLSLECTVEGTSNPNLYWYRQAAGRGLQLLFYSVGIGQISSEVPQNLSASRPQDRQFILSSKKLLLSDSGFYLCAWSPGHVEAFFGQGTRLTVV.

The chain uses TRBV9 and TRBJ2-7, with a possible D match to TRBD2 (6 bases). Germline values: CDR1 SGDLS, CDR2 YYNGEE. Trimming cost V 1 base and J 6 bases, with 11 bases left between them. This CDR3 is 13 amino acids long. The CDR3 reads CASSVTTGVEQYF. The CDR3 nucleotides are TGTGCCAGCAGCGTAACGACGGGGGTCGAGCAGTACTTC.

This clone turned up a few times. The chain joins TRBV2 to TRBJ1-5; the D is unclear. The CDR3 is 15 residues long. V shed 6 bases and J shed 3 bases, with 15 bases lying between them. In germline, CDR1 is SNHLY, CDR2 FYNNEI. Written as DNA, the CDR3 is TGTGCCAGCAGCAGTTTAAAATCAGACAATCAGCCCCAGCATTTT. This codes for CASSSLKSDNQPQHF.

V and J are TRBV5-1 and TRBJ1-1; 8 nucleotides line up with TRBD1. In germline, CDR1 is SGHRS, CDR2 YFSETQ. The V and J ends lost 6 bases and 2 bases, in that order; junction bases with no gene match: 12. This CDR3 spans 16 amino acids. The DNA for the CDR3 is TGCGCCAGCACCCAAGGACAGGGAATAGCCAACACTGAAGCTTTCTTT. Translating gives CASTQGQGIANTEAFF.

V gene TRBV5-1 combines with J gene TRBJ2-3, with D perhaps TRBD1 (5 bases). The CDR3 spans 14 residues. Deletions cut 1 base from V and 5 bases from J, with 11 bases between. Germline-derived CDR1 and CDR2 are SGHRS and YFSETQ. In DNA, the CDR3 is TGCGCCAGCAGCTTGCAGGGTATGGGAGATACGCAGTATTTT. Residues: CASSLQGMGDTQYF.

This chain uses TRBV30 with TRBJ2-5; 11 bases agree with TRBD2. The V and J ends lost 1 base and 0 bases, in that order; junction bases with no gene match: 7. The CDR3 is made up of 17 amino acids. CDR1 and CDR2 from the germline V gene are GTSNPN and SVGIG (reference sequence). The CDR3 loop is CAWSASGGLRYQETQYF. CDR3 bases: TGTGCCTGGAGTGCTAGCGGGGGGCTTAGGTACCAAGAGACCCAGTACTTC.

This clone was seen a few times. The gene calls are TRBV18 and TRBJ2-7; tentative D call: TRBD1 (5 bases). Germline V gene data show CDR1 as KGHSH and CDR2 as LQKENI. The V end was cut by 0 bases, the J end by 3 bases, with 12 bases between. This CDR3 is built from 15 residues. The CDR3 is CASSPPAGPNYEQYF. In DNA, the CDR3 is TGTGCCAGCTCACCACCGGCAGGGCCCAACTACGAGCAGTACTTC.

The sample holds a few counts of this clone. V usage is TRBV5-1 and J usage is TRBJ1-5; perhaps TRBD1 as D (6 bases). The CDR3 consists of 14 residues. Trimming stripped 4 bases from V and 5 bases from J, with 13 bases between. From germline, CDR1 is SGHRS and CDR2 YFSETQ. CDR3 amino acids: CASSATGTDQPQHF. CDR3 DNA: TGCGCCAGCAGCGCAACAGGGACCGATCAGCCCCAGCATTTT.

This chain uses TRBV9 with TRBJ2-3; the match to TRBD2 covers 14 bases. Per the germline V gene, CDR1 is SGDLS and CDR2 is YYNGEE. Unmatched junction bases numbered 7, after V lost 3 bases and J lost 4 bases. This CDR3 spans 17 amino acids. This chain's CDR3 is CASSGWATSGGADTQYF. CDR3 sequence (DNA): TGTGCCAGCAGCGGTTGGGCGACTAGCGGGGGGGCAGATACGCAGTATTTT.

The chain couples TRBV15 to TRBJ2-5, with D perhaps matching TRBD2 (6 bases). Germline lookup yields CDR1 LNHNV and CDR2 YYDKDF (reference sequence). This CDR3 spans 17 amino acids. The V gene lost 0 bases and the J gene lost 6 bases, with 20 bases spanning the gap. The CDR3 DNA follows: TGTGCCACCAGCAGAGAAGTTGGGCGGGGCGACCGGCAGACCCAGTACTTC. Translated, it gives CATSREVGRGDRQTQYF.

The chain has TRBV6-4 and TRBJ2-3, with 7 bases matching TRBD2. The CDR3 is made up of 14 amino acids. Germline V CDR1 and CDR2: MRHNA, SNTAGT. V shed 7 bases and J 0 bases; nucleotides not matched to a gene: 4. The CDR3 DNA reads TGTGCCAGCAAAGCGGGGCCTAGCACAGATACGCAGTATTTT. Its protein is CASKAGPSTDTQYF.

V and J are TRBV12-5 and TRBJ2-3, with 7 bases matching TRBD1. V lost 1 base and J lost 0; bases outside the gene matches: 16. Germline V gives CDR1 LGHNT, CDR2 FRNRAP. The CDR3 length is 20 residues. In DNA, the CDR3 is TGTGCTAGTGGTTTGGCCCCCACTGATACAGGGGTCTCTAGCACAGATACGCAGTATTTT. Encoded protein: CASGLAPTDTGVSSTDTQYF.

This clone was picked up a small number of times. The genes are TRBV7-2 and TRBJ2-7; D may be TRBD1 (6 bases). The CDR3 spans 14 residues. Trimming took off 1 base at V and 9 bases at J, with 16 bases between the two ends. CDR1 SGHTA and CDR2 FQGNSA come from the germline V gene. In DNA form, the CDR3 reads TGTGCCAGCAGCTTAGGGGACAAGATCACGGGGCAGTACTTC. This encodes CASSLGDKITGQYF. The variable domain in full, completed from reference TRBV7-2 and TRBJ2-7, reads GAGVSQSPSNKVTEKGKDVELRCDPISGHTALYWYRQSLGQGLEFLIYFQGNSAPDKSGLPSDRFSAERTGGSVSTLTIQRTQQEDSAVYLCASSLGDKITGQYFGPGTRLTVT.

This clone was seen more than once but under ten times. The rearrangement links TRBV7-2 to TRBJ2-7, with TRBD1 as a possible D gene (6 bases). The CDR3 is 15 residues long. CDR1 and CDR2 from the germline V gene are SGHTA and FQGNSA. Deletions cut 4 bases from V and 2 bases from J, with 15 bases between. This CDR3 reads CASSSRGRETYEQYF. For the CDR3, the DNA is TGTGCCAGCAGCTCCAGGGGACGAGAAACCTACGAGCAGTACTTC.

The CDR3 here is CASGYRSNTGELFF. The CDR3 DNA reads TGTGCCAGCGGATACAGATCCAACACCGGGGAGCTGTTTTTT. The genes are TRBV19 and TRBJ2-2; D remains unclear. Trimming took off 9 bases at V and 2 bases at J, with 13 bases between the two ends. There are 14 residues in the CDR3. CDR1 is LNHDA and CDR2 is SQIVND in the germline V gene (reference sequence).

This clone turned up a few times. The rearrangement links TRBV6-1 to TRBJ2-3; perhaps TRBD2 as D (5 bases). V was clipped by 6 bases and J by 1 base, with 11 bases between them. The CDR3 runs to 14 residues. CDR1 and CDR2 from the germline V gene are MNHNS and SASEGT. This chain's CDR3 is CASSPGFGTDTQYF. The CDR3 DNA reads as TGTGCCAGCAGCCCGGGGTTTGGCACAGATACGCAGTATTTT.

This clone was seen only a few times. This CDR3 is also generated by other DNA sequences in the sample. This sequence joins TRBV18 and TRBJ2-1, with 11 bases lining up with TRBD2. The germline gives CDR1 KGHSH, CDR2 LQKENI. The CDR3 length is 14 residues. V lost 2 bases to trimming and J lost 7 bases; unmatched junction nucleotides: 1. The CDR3, as DNA: TGTGCCAGCTCACCAAGACTAGCGGGAAATGAGCAGTTCTTC. Amino acid sequence: CASSPRLAGNEQFF.

CDR3 nucleotides: TGTGCCAGCAGCCGAGCTGGACAGGGGCAAGAGACCCAGTACTTC. This encodes CASSRAGQGQETQYF. J is TRBJ2-5 and V is TRBV7-9, with 9 bases lining up with TRBD1. This CDR3 has 15 residues. In germline, CDR1 is SEHNR, CDR2 FQNEAQ (reference sequence). V lost 5 bases to trimming and J lost 2 bases; unmatched junction nucleotides: 6.